The next 10 T cell receptor beta chains were all read from a single sample in a study of cytomegalovirus exposure and HLA in healthy donors (dated by TCRdb to about 2017). Preparation of the library involved the immunoSEQ multiplex PCR assay. A mixture of 60 forward primers for TCR Vbeta segments and 13 reverse primers for TCR Jbeta segments was used in the multiplex PCR. In its TCRdb copy, this immuneACCESS table keeps in-frame sequences only and misses some clones. Where compared with another copy, unresolved V genes explain less than half of these, and the others have no known cause. The sample table shows some 190,000 clones, and 80% are seen once. Under 2% of the sample is taken by the ten largest. The sample was PBMCs. Every receptor here comes from a woman aged 30 to 39 in good health and CMV-seronegative.

This clone was observed a handful of times. The V gene is TRBV7-3, the J gene TRBJ1-6, with 9 bases aligning to TRBD1. The CDR3 is 15 amino acids. V was pared by 5 bases and J by 8 bases, with 7 bases of the junction left unmatched. Germline CDR1 SGHTA, CDR2 FQGTGA. This chain's CDR3 is CASSATGGRDSPLHF. The CDR3 coding sequence is TGTGCCAGCAGCGCCACAGGGGGCAGGGATTCACCCCTCCACTTT.

This clone was picked up a small number of times. The chain employs TRBV30 and TRBJ2-5; 9 nucleotides line up with TRBD2. The V gene end was trimmed by 2 bases and the J gene end by 6 bases; junction bases not matched to a gene: 4. Germline V gene data show CDR1 as GTSNPN and CDR2 as SVGIG (reference sequence). The CDR3 consists of 13 residues. The CDR3 DNA reads as TGTGCCTGGAGTAGCGGGGGGAGTCAGACCCAGTACTTC. Protein product: CAWSSGGSQTQYF. Together with reference TRBV30 and TRBJ2-5, the CDR3 gives the full variable domain: SQTIHQWPATLVQPVGSPLSLECTVEGTSNPNLYWYRQAAGRGLQLLFYSVGIGQISSEVPQNLSASRPQDRQFILSSKKLLLSDSGFYLCAWSSGGSQTQYFGPGTRLLVL.

The chain couples TRBV18 to TRBJ2-7; no clear D. Germline V gives CDR1 KGHSH, CDR2 LQKENI. Deletions cut 3 bases from V and 6 bases from J, with 15 bases between. This CDR3 region has 14 residues. The CDR3 loop reads CASSPTKTTTEQYF. In nucleotides, the CDR3 is TGTGCCAGCTCACCCACCAAAACCACTACCGAGCAGTACTTC. The entire variable domain, with the rest obtained from reference TRBV18 and TRBJ2-7, is as follows: NAGVMQNPRHLVRRRGQEARLRCSPMKGHSHVYWYRQLPEEGLKFMVYLQKENIIDESGMPKERFSAEFPKEGPSILRIQQVVRGDSAAYFCASSPTKTTTEQYFGPGTRLTVT.

The chain recombines TRBV18 with TRBJ1-2; D possibly corresponds to TRBD1 (6 bases). V lost 2 bases to trimming and J lost 4 bases, with 14 bases between them. The CDR3 runs 15 residues. Germline V lookup: CDR1 KGHSH, CDR2 LQKENI. CDR3 protein: CASSPEWTAAYGYTF. The DNA for the CDR3 is TGTGCCAGCTCACCAGAGTGGACAGCGGCCTATGGCTACACCTTC.

This chain joins TRBV5-6 and TRBJ2-3, with TRBD1 identical over 9 bases. The CDR3 spans 15 residues. Losses at the gene ends were 0 bases for V and 2 bases for J; bases not matched to a gene: 1. Looked up from germline, CDR1 is SGHDT and CDR2 is YYEEEE. The CDR3 is CASSLGTGVTDTQYF. The CDR3 nucleotides are TGTGCCAGCAGCTTGGGGACAGGGGTCACAGATACGCAGTATTTT.

The chain uses TRBV18 and TRBJ2-7, with TRBD2 matching 9 bases. Germline CDR1 KGHSH, CDR2 LQKENI. The ends lost 6 bases at V and 4 bases at J; junction bases unmatched: 10. This CDR3 comprises 15 residues. The CDR3 nucleotides read TGTGCCAGCTCGCCGTCGACCAGCGGGGGGTACGAGCAGTACTTC. This sequence encodes CASSPSTSGGYEQYF.

This chain connects TRBV12-5 to TRBJ1-1; TRBD1 matches at 8 bases. The CDR3 totals 18 residues. CDR1 is LGHNT and CDR2 is FRNRAP in the germline V gene. The V and J ends lost 4 bases and 0 bases, in that order; junction bases with no gene match: 13. The CDR3 bases are TGTGCTAGTGGTTCGCCACCCGGGACAGGCCTTGTGAACACTGAAGCTTTCTTT. Residues: CASGSPPGTGLVNTEAFF.

This sequence joins TRBV11-2 and TRBJ2-7, with D maybe TRBD2 (6 bases). The germline V gene has CDR1 SGHAT and CDR2 FQNNGV. The CDR3 runs 18 residues. V lost 5 bases to trimming and J lost 3 bases, with 26 bases between them. The CDR3 loop reads CASSPNIWGGTGGYEQYF. The CDR3 nucleotides are TGTGCCAGCAGCCCTAATATCTGGGGAGGCACCGGGGGCTACGAGCAGTACTTC.

This clone was seen a handful of times. The chain uses TRBV25-1 and TRBJ2-7; 7 positions match TRBD1. V dropped 4 bases and J dropped 2; count of bases not matched to a gene: 8. From germline, CDR1 is MGHDK and CDR2 SYGVNS. CDR3 length: 15 residues. The CDR3 here is CASSGLRGPTYEQYF. The CDR3 DNA sequence: TGTGCCAGCAGTGGTTTGAGGGGGCCCACCTACGAGCAGTACTTC.

V usage is TRBV5-1 and J usage is TRBJ1-5, with TRBD1 matching over 7 bases. This CDR3 contains 14 residues. The ends lost 0 bases at V and 5 bases at J; junction bases unmatched: 2. Germline lookup yields CDR1 SGHRS and CDR2 YFSETQ. The CDR3 DNA reads as TGCGCCAGCAGCTTGGACAGGGGCGATCAGCCCCAGCATTTT. This gives the protein CASSLDRGDQPQHF.